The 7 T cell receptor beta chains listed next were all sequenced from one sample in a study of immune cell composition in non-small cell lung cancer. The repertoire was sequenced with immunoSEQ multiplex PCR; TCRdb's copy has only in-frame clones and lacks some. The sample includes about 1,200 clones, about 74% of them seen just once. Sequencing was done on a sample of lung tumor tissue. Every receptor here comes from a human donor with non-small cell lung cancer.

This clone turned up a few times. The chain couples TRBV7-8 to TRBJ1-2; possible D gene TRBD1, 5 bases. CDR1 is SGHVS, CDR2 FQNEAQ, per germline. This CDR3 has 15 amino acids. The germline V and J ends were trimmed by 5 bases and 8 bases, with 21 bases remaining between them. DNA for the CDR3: TGTGCCAGCAGCCGTCTCGAGGCAGGGTATAAGGGCTACACCTTC. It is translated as CASSRLEAGYKGYTF.

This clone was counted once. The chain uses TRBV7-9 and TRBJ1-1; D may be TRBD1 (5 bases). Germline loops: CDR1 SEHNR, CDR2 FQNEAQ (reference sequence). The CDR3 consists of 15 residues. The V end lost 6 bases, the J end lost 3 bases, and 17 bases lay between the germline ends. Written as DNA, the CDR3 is TGTGCCAGCAGTCCCGGGCTCGGGGGGGACACTGAAGCTTTCTTT. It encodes CASSPGLGGDTEAFF.

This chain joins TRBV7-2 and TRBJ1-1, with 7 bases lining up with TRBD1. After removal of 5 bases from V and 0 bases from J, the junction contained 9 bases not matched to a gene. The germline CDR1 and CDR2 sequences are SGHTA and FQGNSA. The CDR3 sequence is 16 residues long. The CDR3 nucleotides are TGTGCCAGCAGCAGTTCGACAGGGCCCTTGAACACTGAAGCTTTCTTT. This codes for CASSSSTGPLNTEAFF.

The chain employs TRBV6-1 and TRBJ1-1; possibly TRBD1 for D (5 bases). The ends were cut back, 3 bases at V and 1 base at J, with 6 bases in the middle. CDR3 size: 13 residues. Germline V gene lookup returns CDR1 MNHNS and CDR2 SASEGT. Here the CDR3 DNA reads TGTGCCAGCAGTGACCAGGGGAACACTGAAGCTTTCTTT. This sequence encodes CASSDQGNTEAFF.

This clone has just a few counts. CDR3: CASRNRGLSSYEQYF. The CDR3 region has the DNA TGTGCCAGCAGGAACAGGGGTTTGAGCTCCTACGAGCAGTACTTC. The chain joins TRBV7-2 to TRBJ2-7; 7 bases align to TRBD1. CDR1 and CDR2 (germline): SGHTA, FQGNSA. The ends lost 6 bases at V and 0 bases at J; junction bases unmatched: 8. CDR3 length: 15 amino acids.

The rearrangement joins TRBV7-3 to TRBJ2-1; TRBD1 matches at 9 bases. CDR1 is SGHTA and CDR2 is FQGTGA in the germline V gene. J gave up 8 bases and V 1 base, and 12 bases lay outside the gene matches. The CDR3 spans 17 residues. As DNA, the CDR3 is TGTGCCAGCAGCTTAAAGACGCCCGGACAGGGGAGCCATGAGCAGTTCTTC. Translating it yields CASSLKTPGQGSHEQFF.

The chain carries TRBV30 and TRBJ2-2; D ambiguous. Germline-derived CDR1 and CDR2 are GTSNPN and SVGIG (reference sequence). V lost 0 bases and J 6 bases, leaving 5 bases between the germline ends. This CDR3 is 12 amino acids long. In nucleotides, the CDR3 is TGTGCCTGGAGTGTACGGGCCGGGGAGCTGTTTTTT. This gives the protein CAWSVRAGELFF.